This entry features one T cell receptor beta chain sequence. This sample stems from a study of blood T cells in healthy people across ages. Per-sample yields of isolated PBMCs were at least 7 million. The CDR3 extends over 13 amino acids. From germline, CDR1 is DFQATT and CDR2 SNEGSKA (reference sequence). A sample-barcoded 5' primer and a J-beta primer mix were used in a second PCR of roughly 7 to 11 cycles. TCRdb ran MiXCR on the 5' RACE reads and lists one entry per CDR3 protein. Of about 940,000 distinct CDR3 sequences in the sample, roughly 43% were seen once. Input material: blood. This chain joins TRBV20-1 and TRBJ2-7; no clear D. The J call is uncertain, as TRBJ2-4 better fits the DNA end. The receptor comes from a man under 40 in good health. The DNA for the CDR3 is TGCAGTGCTAGGTCAGAATTCCAAAACATTCAGTACTTC. It translates to CSARSEFQNIQYF.